One sample yielded the 4 T cell receptor beta chains listed below, sequenced in a study of Graves' ophthalmopathy and Graves' hyperthyroidism. RNA transcripts served as template for amplifying TCR beta CDR3 sequences. HTBI-primed RT-PCR formed the first round, and a multiplex PCR formed the second. TCRdb ran MiXCR on the multiplex PCR reads and lists one entry per CDR3 protein. The table records about 370,000 distinct CDR3 sequences, 17% of them present only once. The sequenced sample was peripheral blood. The receptors were gathered from an adult woman with stable Graves' hyperthyroidism.

The table lists this clonotype with many counts. This chain connects TRBV6-1 to TRBJ2-5; no definite D call. The CDR3 is 11 amino acids. Germline lookup yields CDR1 MNHNS and CDR2 SASEGT. The V end lost 7 bases, the J end lost 4 bases, and 7 bases lay between the germline ends. The CDR3 loop is CASMGPETQYF. CDR3 nucleotide sequence: TGTGCCAGCATGGGCCCAGAGACCCAGTACTTC.

Many counts were recorded for this clonotype. This sequence joins TRBV29-1 and TRBJ1-1, with D tentatively TRBD1 (6 bases). Germline loops: CDR1 SQVTM, CDR2 ANQGSEA. This CDR3 has 14 amino acids. The CDR3 loop reads CTAIRGAIGTEAFF. CDR3 coding DNA: TGCACCGCAATTCGGGGGGCGATCGGCACTGAAGCTTTCTTT.

This clonotype was found many times. The gene calls are TRBV30 and TRBJ2-2, with D unclear. The CDR3 contains 13 residues. The germline gives CDR1 GTSNPN, CDR2 SVGIG (reference sequence). Deletions cut 0 bases from V and 3 bases from J, with 5 bases between. The CDR3 DNA reads as TGTGCCTGGAGTGTGGGTTACACCGGGGAGCTGTTTTTT. As protein: CAWSVGYTGELFF.

This clonotype was counted many times. V and J are TRBV11-2 and TRBJ1-3, with no clear D. The germline CDR1 and CDR2 sequences are SGHAT and FQNNGV. Trimming removed 8 bases from V and 0 bases from J, with 14 bases in between. There are 15 residues in the CDR3. The CDR3 sequence is CASRNMETSGNTIYF. The CDR3 DNA sequence: TGTGCCAGCCGCAACATGGAGACCTCTGGAAACACCATATATTTT. The complete variable domain, with remaining parts taken from reference TRBV11-2 and TRBJ1-3, reads EAGVAQSPRYKIIEKRQSVAFWCNPISGHATLYWYQQILGQGPKLLIQFQNNGVVDDSQLPKDRFSAERLKGVDSTLKIQPAKLEDSAVYLCASRNMETSGNTIYFGEGSWLTVV.